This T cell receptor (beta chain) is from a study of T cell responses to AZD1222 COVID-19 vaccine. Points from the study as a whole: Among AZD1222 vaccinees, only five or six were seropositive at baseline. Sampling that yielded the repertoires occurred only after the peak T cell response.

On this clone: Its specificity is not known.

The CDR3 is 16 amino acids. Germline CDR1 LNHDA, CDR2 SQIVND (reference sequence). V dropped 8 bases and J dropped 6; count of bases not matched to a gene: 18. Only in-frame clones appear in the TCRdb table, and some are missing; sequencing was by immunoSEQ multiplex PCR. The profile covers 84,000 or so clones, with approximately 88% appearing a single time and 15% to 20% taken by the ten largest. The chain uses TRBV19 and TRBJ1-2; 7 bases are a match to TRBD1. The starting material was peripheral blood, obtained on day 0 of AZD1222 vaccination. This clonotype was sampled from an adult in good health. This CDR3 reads CASGPFRGTVEDGYTF. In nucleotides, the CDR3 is TGTGCCAGTGGACCATTTCGGGGGACAGTAGAAGATGGCTACACCTTC.